This entry describes one TCR beta chain. Repertoires were generated with immunoSEQ multiplex PCR, while TCRdb's copy carries only in-frame clones and drops some. The sample contains 150,000 to 200,000 clones, about 78% of which appear only once. The sample is drawn from a study of blood T cell repertoires in COVID-19. For recovered donors of Cohort 3, there were two negative PCRs, clearance, or symptom resolution. This CDR3 is built from 15 residues. Germline CDR1 reads SGDLS; CDR2 reads YYNGEE. V lost 4 bases, J lost 6 bases, and 20 bases lay in between. Source material: PBMCs or T cells enriched from blood (not recorded which). The chain is built from TRBV9 and TRBJ2-7; D is possibly TRBD2 (5 bases). This TCR was recovered from a woman aged 45-59 years who had recovered from COVID-19. The CDR3 loop is CASSPLPEGWGEQYF. DNA for the CDR3: TGTGCCAGCAGCCCCCTGCCCGAGGGTTGGGGCGAGCAGTACTTC. The entire variable domain, with the rest obtained from reference TRBV9 and TRBJ2-7, is as follows: DSGVTQTPKHLITATGQRVTLRCSPRSGDLSVYWYQQSLDQGLQFLIQYYNGEERAKGNILERFSAQQFPDLHSELNLSSLELGDSALYFCASSPLPEGWGEQYFGPGTRLTVT.